The present entry profiles one T cell receptor beta chain with its context. The source of the sample is a study of blood T cell repertoires in COVID-19. Study in general: COVID-19 samples from acute and convalescent phases originated in the United States, Italy and Spain. From T cells, B-cell-depleted T cells, or PBMCs came the material, which was cDNA or gDNA.

Authors' processing steps: Reference gene primer amplification gave estimated nucleated cell counts. This table comes from immunoSEQ multiplex PCR, and its TCRdb copy is limited to in-frame clones, with some not included. V, J and clone size derive from that table, while D and trimming were established from the DNA sequence. The sample carries about 160,000 clones, roughly 80% recorded once. Germline V CDR1 and CDR2: SGHAT, FQNNGV. V shed 6 bases and J 5 bases; nucleotides not matched to a gene: 6. This CDR3 comprises 13 residues. Sequenced input: peripheral blood. The TCR was taken from a man aged 55 to 70 with acute or convalescent COVID-19. The chain carries TRBV11-2 and TRBJ2-5, with TRBD1 matching over 7 bases. CDR3 loop: CASSPDRVETQYF. The CDR3 coding sequence is TGTGCCAGCAGTCCCGACAGGGTGGAGACCCAGTACTTC. The whole variable domain, remainder taken from reference TRBV11-2 and TRBJ2-5, is EAGVAQSPRYKIIEKRQSVAFWCNPISGHATLYWYQQILGQGPKLLIQFQNNGVVDDSQLPKDRFSAERLKGVDSTLKIQPAKLEDSAVYLCASSPDRVETQYFGPGTRLLVL.